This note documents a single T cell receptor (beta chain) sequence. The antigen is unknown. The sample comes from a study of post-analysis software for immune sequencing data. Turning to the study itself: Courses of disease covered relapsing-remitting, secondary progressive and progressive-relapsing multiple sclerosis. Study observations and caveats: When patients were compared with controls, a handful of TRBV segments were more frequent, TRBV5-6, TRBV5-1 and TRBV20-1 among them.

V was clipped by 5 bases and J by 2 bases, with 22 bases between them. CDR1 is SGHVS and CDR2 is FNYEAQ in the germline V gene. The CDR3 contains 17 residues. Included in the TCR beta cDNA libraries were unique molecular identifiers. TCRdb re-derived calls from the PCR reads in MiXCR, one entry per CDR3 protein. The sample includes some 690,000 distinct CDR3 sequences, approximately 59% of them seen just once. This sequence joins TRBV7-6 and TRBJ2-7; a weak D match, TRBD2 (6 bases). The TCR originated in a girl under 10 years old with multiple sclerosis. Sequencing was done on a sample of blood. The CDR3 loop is CASSDSTGTRTTYEQYF. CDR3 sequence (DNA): TGTGCCAGCAGCGATAGTACGGGGACTCGAACCACCTACGAGCAGTACTTC.